This entry lists 9 T cell receptor beta chains sequenced from one sample in a study of blood T cell repertoires in COVID-19. The repertoire was sequenced with immunoSEQ multiplex PCR; TCRdb's copy has only in-frame clones and lacks some. The profile covers roughly 75,000 clones, with roughly 89% appearing a single time and about 0.56% taken by the ten largest. Sequencing was carried out using peripheral blood. All receptors come from a man in his sixties with acute or convalescent COVID-19.

This clone was observed a single time. This sequence joins TRBV6-5 and TRBJ1-5; D not resolved. Trimming removed 10 bases at V and 0 bases at J, with 10 bases between. CDR3 length: 13 residues. Germline assignment: CDR1 MNHEY and CDR2 SVGAGI. The DNA for the CDR3 is TGTGCCACCCAACAAAATAGCAATCAGCCCCAGCATTTT. This sequence encodes CATQQNSNQPQHF.

This sequence joins TRBV6-5 and TRBJ2-2, with D unclear. V was trimmed by 5 bases and J by 1 base, leaving 8 bases between them. Germline CDR1 reads MNHEY; CDR2 reads SVGAGI. The CDR3 runs 14 residues. CDR3 in DNA: TGTGCCAGCAGTCCTACAGAGAACACCGGGGAGCTGTTTTTT. Translated: CASSPTENTGELFF.

The chain uses TRBV9 and TRBJ2-2, with 7 bases lining up with TRBD2. This CDR3 is built from 16 residues. After removal of 4 bases from V and 2 bases from J, the junction contained 8 bases not matched to a gene. Germline CDR1 and CDR2: SGDLS and YYNGEE. The CDR3 is CASSSRTSRNTGELFF. Written as DNA, the CDR3 is TGTGCCAGCAGCTCCCGGACTAGTCGAAACACCGGGGAGCTGTTTTTT. Based on the CDR3 plus reference TRBV9 and TRBJ2-2, the full variable domain is DSGVTQTPKHLITATGQRVTLRCSPRSGDLSVYWYQQSLDQGLQFLIQYYNGEERAKGNILERFSAQQFPDLHSELNLSSLELGDSALYFCASSSRTSRNTGELFFGEGSRLTVL.

The chain carries TRBV10-2 and TRBJ2-5, with D perhaps TRBD2 (5 bases). This CDR3 region has 15 residues. With 3 bases removed from V and 5 bases from J, the gap between germline ends came to 16 bases. Germline V gives CDR1 WSHSY, CDR2 SAAADI. Here the CDR3 DNA reads TGCGCCAGCAGTGACCGGACTCGAATCGGGGAGACCCAGTACTTC. It translates to CASSDRTRIGETQYF.

This clone was seen more than once but under ten times. V usage is TRBV5-1 and J usage is TRBJ2-7, with 10 positions matching TRBD2. After removal of 1 base from V and 6 bases from J, the junction contained 4 bases not matched to a gene. The germline CDR1 and CDR2 sequences are SGHRS and YFSETQ. This CDR3 contains 14 residues. CDR3 loop: CASSLSRLAGEQYF. Here the CDR3 DNA reads TGCGCCAGCAGCTTGTCCCGACTAGCGGGCGAGCAGTACTTC.

The CDR3 DNA reads TGCGCCAGCAGCTCGACAGGACCCGAGCAGTACTTC. Protein product: CASSSTGPEQYF. The rearrangement uses TRBV5-1 and TRBJ2-7; the D gene is possibly TRBD1 (6 bases). The CDR3 runs 12 residues. CDR1 is SGHRS and CDR2 is YFSETQ in the germline V gene. Trimming shortened V by 3 bases and J by 6 bases, and 10 bases separated the two germline ends.

The V call is TRBV10-2, the J call TRBJ1-5; D call uncertain. This CDR3 comprises 13 residues. Germline loops: CDR1 WSHSY, CDR2 SAAADI. Trimming cost V 0 bases and J 5 bases, with 5 bases left between them. CDR3 loop: CASSESRDQPQHF. DNA of the CDR3: TGCGCCAGCAGTGAGTCGAGGGATCAGCCCCAGCATTTT.

The rearrangement uses TRBV5-4 and TRBJ2-7; 9 positions match TRBD1. V shed 5 bases, J shed 5 bases, and the junction held 11 bases outside the gene matches. The germline V gene encodes CDR1 SGHNT and CDR2 YYREEE (reference sequence). This CDR3 has 15 amino acids. The CDR3 sequence: CASRAPGQGFHEQYF. CDR3 nucleotides: TGTGCCAGCAGAGCCCCGGGACAGGGTTTCCACGAGCAGTACTTC.

This clone was detected only once. This sequence joins TRBV19 and TRBJ2-1; D uncertain. Germline V gene sequence: CDR1 LNHDA, CDR2 SQIVND (reference sequence). The ends were cut back, 3 bases at V and 4 bases at J, with 13 bases in the middle. The CDR3 has 15 residues. CDR3 sequence: CASSMGTIIYNEQFF. CDR3 DNA sequence: TGTGCCAGTAGTATGGGCACGATTATTTACAATGAGCAGTTCTTC.